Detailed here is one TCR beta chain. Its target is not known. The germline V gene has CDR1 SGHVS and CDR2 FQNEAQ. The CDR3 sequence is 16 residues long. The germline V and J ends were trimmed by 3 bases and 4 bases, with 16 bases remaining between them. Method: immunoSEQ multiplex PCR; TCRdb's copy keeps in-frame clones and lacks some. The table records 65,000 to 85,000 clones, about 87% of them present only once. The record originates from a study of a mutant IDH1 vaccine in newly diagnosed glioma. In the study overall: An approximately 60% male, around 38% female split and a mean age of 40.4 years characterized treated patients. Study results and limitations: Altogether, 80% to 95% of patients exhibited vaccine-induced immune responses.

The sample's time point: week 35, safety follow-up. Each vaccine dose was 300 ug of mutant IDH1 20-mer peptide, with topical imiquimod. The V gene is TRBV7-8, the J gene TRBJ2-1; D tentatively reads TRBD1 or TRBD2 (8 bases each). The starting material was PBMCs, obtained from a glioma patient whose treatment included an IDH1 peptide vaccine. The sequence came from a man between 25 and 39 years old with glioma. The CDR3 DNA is TGTGCCAGCAGCTTCGGGGGGGACAGGAGATACAATGAGCAGTTCTTC. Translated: CASSFGGDRRYNEQFF.